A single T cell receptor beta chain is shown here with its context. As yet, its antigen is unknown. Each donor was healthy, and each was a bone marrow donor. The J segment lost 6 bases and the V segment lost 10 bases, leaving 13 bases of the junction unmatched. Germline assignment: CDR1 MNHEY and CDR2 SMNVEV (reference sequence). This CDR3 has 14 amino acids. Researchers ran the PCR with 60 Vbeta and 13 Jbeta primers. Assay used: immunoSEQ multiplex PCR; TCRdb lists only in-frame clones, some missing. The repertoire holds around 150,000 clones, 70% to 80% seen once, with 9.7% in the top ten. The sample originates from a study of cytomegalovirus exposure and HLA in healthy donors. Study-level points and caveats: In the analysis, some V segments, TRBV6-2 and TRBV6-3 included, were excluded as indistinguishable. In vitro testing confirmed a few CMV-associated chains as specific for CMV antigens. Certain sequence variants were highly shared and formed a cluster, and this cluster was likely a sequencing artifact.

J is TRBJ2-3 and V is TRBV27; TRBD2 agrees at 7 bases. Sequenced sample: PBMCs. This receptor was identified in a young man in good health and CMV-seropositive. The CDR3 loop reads CATNLMGGSDTQYF. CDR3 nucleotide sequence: TGTGCCACCAACTTGATGGGGGGGTCCGATACGCAGTATTTT.